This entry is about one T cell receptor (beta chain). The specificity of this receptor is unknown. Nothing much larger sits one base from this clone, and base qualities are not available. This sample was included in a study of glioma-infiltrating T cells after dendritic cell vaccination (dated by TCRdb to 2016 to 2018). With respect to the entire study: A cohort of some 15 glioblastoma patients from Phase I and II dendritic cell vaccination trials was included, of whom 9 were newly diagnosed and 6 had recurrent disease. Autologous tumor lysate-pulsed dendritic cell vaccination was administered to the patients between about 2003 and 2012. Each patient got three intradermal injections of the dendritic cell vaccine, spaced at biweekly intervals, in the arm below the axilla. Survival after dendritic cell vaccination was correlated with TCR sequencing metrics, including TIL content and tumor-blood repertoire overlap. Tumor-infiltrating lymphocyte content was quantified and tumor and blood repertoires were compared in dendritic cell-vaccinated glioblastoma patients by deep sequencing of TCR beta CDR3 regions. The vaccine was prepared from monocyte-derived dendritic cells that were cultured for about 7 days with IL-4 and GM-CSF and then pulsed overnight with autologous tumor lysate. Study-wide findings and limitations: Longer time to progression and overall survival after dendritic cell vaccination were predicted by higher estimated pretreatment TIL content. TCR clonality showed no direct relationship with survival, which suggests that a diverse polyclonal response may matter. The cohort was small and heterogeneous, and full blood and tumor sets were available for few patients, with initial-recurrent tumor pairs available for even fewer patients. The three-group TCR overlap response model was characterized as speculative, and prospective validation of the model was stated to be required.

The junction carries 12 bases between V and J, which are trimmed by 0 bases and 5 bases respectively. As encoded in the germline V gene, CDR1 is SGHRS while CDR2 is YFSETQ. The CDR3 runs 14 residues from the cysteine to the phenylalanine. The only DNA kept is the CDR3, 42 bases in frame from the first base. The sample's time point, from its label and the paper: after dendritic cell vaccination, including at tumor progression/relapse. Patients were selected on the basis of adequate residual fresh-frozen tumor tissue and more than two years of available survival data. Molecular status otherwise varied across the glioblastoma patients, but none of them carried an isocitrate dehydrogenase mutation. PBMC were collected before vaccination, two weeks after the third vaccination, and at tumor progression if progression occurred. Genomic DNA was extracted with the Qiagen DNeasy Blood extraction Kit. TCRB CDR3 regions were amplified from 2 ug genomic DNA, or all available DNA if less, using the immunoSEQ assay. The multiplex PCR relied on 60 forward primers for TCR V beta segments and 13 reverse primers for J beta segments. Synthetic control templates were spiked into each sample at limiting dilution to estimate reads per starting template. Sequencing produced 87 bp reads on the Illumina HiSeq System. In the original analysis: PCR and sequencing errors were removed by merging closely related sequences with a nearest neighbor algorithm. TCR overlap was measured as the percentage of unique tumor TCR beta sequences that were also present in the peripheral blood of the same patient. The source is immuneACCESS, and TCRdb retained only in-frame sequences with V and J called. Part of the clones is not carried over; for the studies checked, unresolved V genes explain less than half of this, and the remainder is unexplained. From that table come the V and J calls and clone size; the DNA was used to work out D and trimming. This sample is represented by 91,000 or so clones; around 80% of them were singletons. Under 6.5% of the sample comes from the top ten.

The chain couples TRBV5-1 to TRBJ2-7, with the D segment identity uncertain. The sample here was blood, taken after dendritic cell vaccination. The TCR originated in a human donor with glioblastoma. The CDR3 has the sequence CASSLAPASDEQYF. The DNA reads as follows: TGCGCCAGCAGCTTGGCGCCTGCTAGTGACGAGCAGTACTTC.